This T cell receptor beta chain was captured by sequencing in a study of spatial heterogeneity in lung cancer. Time point here: blood at routine non-recurrence follow-up after resection. This clonotype was recorded at least ten times. The CDR3 has 17 residues. CDR1 SGHVS and CDR2 FQNEAQ come from the germline V gene. V was pared by 4 bases and J by 2 bases, with 11 bases of the junction left unmatched. One entry per CDR3 protein, called by TCRdb with MiXCR from the 5' RACE reads. The sample consists of tens of thousands of distinct CDR3 sequences, around 8.9% of them appearing once. The specimen was PBMCs, collected at follow-up. The TCR sequence derives from a female donor with early-stage non-small cell lung cancer. This chain connects TRBV7-8 to TRBJ1-3; 7 bases map to TRBD1. The CDR3 protein is CASSSDGQALAGNTIYF. The CDR3 DNA is TGTGCCAGCAGCTCCGACGGACAGGCCCTCGCTGGAAACACCATATATTTT.